This entry concerns a single T cell receptor (beta chain). Here immunoSEQ multiplex PCR was the method, and the copy in TCRdb shows in-frame clones only, minus some. The data contain more than 70,000 clones, roughly 93% of them singletons. This entry is derived from a study of T cell changes during pregnancy in multiple sclerosis. V gave up 5 bases and J gave up 3 bases, with 20 bases separating them. Germline V gene lookup returns CDR1 SGHRS and CDR2 YFSETQ. This CDR3 comprises 16 residues. The sequenced sample was peripheral blood, obtained in the second trimester of pregnancy. The source of this sequence is a female donor with multiple sclerosis, enrolled in a pregnancy study. The genes are TRBV5-1 and TRBJ2-5, with a possible D match to TRBD2 (5 bases). CDR3 amino acids: CASSSTTRLYEETQYF. CDR3 nucleotide sequence: TGCGCCAGCAGTTCTACAACCCGACTATACGAAGAGACCCAGTACTTC.